This entry describes one T cell receptor (beta chain). Method: immunoSEQ multiplex PCR; TCRdb's copy keeps in-frame clones and lacks some. The data hold about 92,000 clones, with roughly 92% observed a single time. Germline trimming cut 9 bases from V and 4 bases from J; bases unmatched to any gene: 15. The CDR3 sequence is 16 residues long. Per germline, CDR1 LNHNV and CDR2 YYDKDF (reference sequence). This sample is part of a study of T cell changes during pregnancy in multiple sclerosis. The chain couples TRBV15 to TRBJ1-5, with TRBD1 identical over 7 bases. The source of this sequence is a female donor with multiple sclerosis, enrolled in a pregnancy study. Specimen: peripheral blood, collected in the first trimester of pregnancy. The CDR3 spells CATTPDRSDINQPQHF. The CDR3 nucleotides read TGTGCCACTACTCCGGACAGGTCTGATATTAATCAGCCCCAGCATTTT.